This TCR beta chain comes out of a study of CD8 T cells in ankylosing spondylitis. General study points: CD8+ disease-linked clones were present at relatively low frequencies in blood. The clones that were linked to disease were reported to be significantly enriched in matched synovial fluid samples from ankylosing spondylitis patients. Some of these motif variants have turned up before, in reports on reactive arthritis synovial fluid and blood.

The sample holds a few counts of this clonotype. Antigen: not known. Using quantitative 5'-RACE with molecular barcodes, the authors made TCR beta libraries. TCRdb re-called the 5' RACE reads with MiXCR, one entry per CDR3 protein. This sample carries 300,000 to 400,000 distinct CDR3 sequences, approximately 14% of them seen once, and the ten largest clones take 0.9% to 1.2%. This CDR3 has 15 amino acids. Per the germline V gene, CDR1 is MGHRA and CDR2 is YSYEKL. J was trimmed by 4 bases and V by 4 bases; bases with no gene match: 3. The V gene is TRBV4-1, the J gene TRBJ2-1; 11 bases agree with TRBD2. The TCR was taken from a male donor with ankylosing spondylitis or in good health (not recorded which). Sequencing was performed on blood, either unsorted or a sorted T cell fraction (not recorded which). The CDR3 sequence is CASSRGLADYNEQFF. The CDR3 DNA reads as TGCGCCAGCAGCCGGGGACTAGCGGATTACAATGAGCAGTTCTTC.